A selection of T cell receptor beta chains follows, all from one sample in a study of cytomegalovirus exposure and HLA in healthy donors. Assay: immunoSEQ multiplex PCR; the TCRdb copy retains only in-frame clones and omits some. Of some 79,000 clones listed, 90% to 95% are singletons. Input material: PBMCs. These receptors originate from a woman in her late teens or twenties in good health and CMV-seropositive. CDR3s include the opening cysteine and the closing phenylalanine or tryptophan. A D gene is named only where the DNA matches it firmly. Clone size is not always given. Where it is, it says once, few, many or a class for expanded clones.

>TRBJ2-6|NA|TRBD1|TRBV5-6
TGTGCCAGCAGCTTGTTCGCAGGGGGAAGCTCTGGGGCCAACGTCCTGACTTTC
CASSLFAGGSSGANVLTF
>TRBJ1-2|once|TRBD1|TRBV28
TGTGCCAGCAGCAGAGTGGACAGGGGGCGAGCCTATGGCTACACCTTC
CASSRVDRGRAYGYTF
>TRBJ1-2|NA|NA|TRBV6-1
TGTGCCAGCAGTTCTCAGCGTAACTATGGCTACACCTTC
CASSSQRNYGYTF
>TRBJ2-7|once|TRBD2|TRBV25-1
TGTGCCACCACCCGGGGGGTAGGGTCCTACGAGCAGTACTTC
CATTRGVGSYEQYF
>TRBJ2-1|NA|TRBD2|TRBV10-3
TGTGCCATCAGTCAACTAGCGAGACCCCGCCGAGGGATGGAGCAGTTCTTC
CAISQLARPRRGMEQFF
>TRBJ1-2|NA|NA|TRBV5-6
TGTGCCAGCAGCTCCGACAGCTATGGCTACACCTTC
CASSSDSYGYTF
>TRBJ2-3|once|TRBD1|TRBV6-1
TGTGCCAGCAGTGAGGGGACAGGGCTTGGCACAGATACGCAGTATTTT
CASSEGTGLGTDTQYF
>TRBJ2-3|NA|TRBD2|TRBV28
TGTGCCAGCCAGCCTAGCGGCCCCACAGATACGCAGTATTTT
CASQPSGPTDTQYF
>TRBJ1-4|NA|TRBD1|TRBV2
TGTGCCAGCAGTGAGGGGGACAGCCTAATCGAAAAACTGTTTTTT
CASSEGDSLIEKLFF
>TRBJ1-1|NA|NA|TRBV7-9
TGTGCCAGCAGCTCCCAAGACAGGAGCACTGAAGCTTTCTTT
CASSSQDRSTEAFF
>TRBJ2-4|NA|TRBD2|TRBV12-5
TGTGCTAGTGGTTTGGCGGGGGGGAGCATTCAGTACTTC
CASGLAGGSIQYF
>TRBJ1-2|NA|NA|TRBV4-1
TGCGCCAGCAGCCAGGGCCCCGATGTATATGGCTACACCTTC
CASSQGPDVYGYTF
>TRBJ2-1|NA|NA|TRBV27
TGTGCCAGCAGTTTATCTGCTAGCGAGGATGAGCAGTTCTTC
CASSLSASEDEQFF
>TRBJ2-1|NA|TRBD2|TRBV30
TGTGCCTGGAGGGCGCCGGGACTAGCGGGAGTGAAAGCCTACAATGAGCAGTTCTTC
CAWRAPGLAGVKAYNEQFF
>TRBJ2-1|NA|TRBD2|TRBV4-1
TGCGCCAGCAGCAAGGGACTAGCGGGGGGGAATGAGCAGTTCTTC
CASSKGLAGGNEQFF
>TRBJ1-3|NA|NA|TRBV5-1
TGCGCCAGCAGCTTGGAAGCGGGGGGAGGAAACACCATATATTTT
CASSLEAGGGNTIYF
>TRBJ2-3|few|NA|TRBV2
TGTGCCAGCAATGCGGGGTACTCAGATACGCAGTATTTT
CASNAGYSDTQYF
>TRBJ2-7|NA|NA|TRBV20-1
TGCAGTGCTAGAGATCCCCACGGGCAGTACTTC
CSARDPHGQYF
>TRBJ1-2|NA|TRBD1|TRBV20-1
TGCAGTGCTAGAGGACAGGGCGGCTACACCTTC
CSARGQGGYTF
>TRBJ1-2|NA|NA|TRBV19
TGTGCCAGTAGTGAGACAGTTAATGGCTACACCTTC
CASSETVNGYTF
>TRBJ1-4|NA|TRBD1|TRBV6-5
TGTGCCAGCAGTTACGAGGGGGCCGGTGAAAAACTGTTTTTT
CASSYEGAGEKLFF
>TRBJ2-7|NA|NA|TRBV14
TGTGCCAGCAGCCCGGTAGGGGCCGGTTCCTACGAGCAGTACTTC
CASSPVGAGSYEQYF
>TRBJ2-5|NA|NA|TRBV25-1
TGTGCCAGCACCCCGTCCCGGGAGCAAGAGACCCAGTACTTC
CASTPSREQETQYF
>TRBJ1-5|NA|TRBD1|TRBV4-3
TGCGCCAGCAGCCAGATCCTAGACAGGGGAAATCAGCCCCAGCATTTT
CASSQILDRGNQPQHF
>TRBJ1-5|once|NA|TRBV27
TGTGCCAGCAGTTTAGGGCAGGGACTCAATCAGCCCCAGCATTTT
CASSLGQGLNQPQHF
>TRBJ2-7|once|NA|TRBV21-1
TGTGCCAGCAGCGGGGGCTGGGAACCGTACGAGCAGTACTTC
CASSGGWEPYEQYF
>TRBJ2-6|NA|NA|TRBV30
TGTGCCTGGGCTATTCGGTCTGGGGCCAACGTCCTGACTTTC
CAWAIRSGANVLTF
>TRBJ2-5|NA|TRBD2|TRBV28
TGTGCCAGCAGTTTATTAGCGGGGGGGCAAGAGACCCAGTACTTC
CASSLLAGGQETQYF
>TRBJ1-1|NA|NA|TRBV28
TGTGCCAGCAGTTATACGACGGGAACTGAAGCTTTCTTT
CASSYTTGTEAFF
>TRBJ1-6|NA|TRBD1|TRBV6-1
TGTGCCAGCAGTGCGACAGGGGTCCTTTATTCACCCCTCCACTTT
CASSATGVLYSPLHF
>TRBJ2-7|NA|TRBD1|TRBV4-2
TGTGCCAGCAGCCCTGACAGGGGTCCCTACGAGCAGTACTTC
CASSPDRGPYEQYF
>TRBJ1-1|NA|TRBD1|TRBV18
TGTGCCAGCTCGCAGGACAGGGTCATAGCTGAAGCTTTCTTT
CASSQDRVIAEAFF
>TRBJ1-3|NA|NA|TRBV19
TGTGCCAGTAGTGCCGACAGATTCTCTGGAAACACCATATATTTT
CASSADRFSGNTIYF
>TRBJ2-3|NA|TRBD2|TRBV6-5
TGTGCCAGCAGGACCCTAGCGGGGGGGGATAATACGCAGTATTTT
CASRTLAGGDNTQYF
>TRBJ1-2|NA|TRBD1|TRBV9
TGTGCCAGCAGCGGATTGGGGACAGCCAACTATGGCTACACCTTC
CASSGLGTANYGYTF
>TRBJ2-1|NA|TRBD2|TRBV5-1
TGCGCCAGCAGCCGCAACTCCATAGCGGGGGGACGATACAATGAGCAGTTCTTC
CASSRNSIAGGRYNEQFF
>TRBJ2-1|NA|TRBD2|TRBV19
TGTGCCAGTAGCCGACGACTAGCGGGGAATAATGAGCAGTTCTTC
CASSRRLAGNNEQFF
>TRBJ1-1|NA|NA|TRBV30
TGTGCCTGGGGCCTCCGGAGAAACACTGAAGCTTTCTTT
CAWGLRRNTEAFF
>TRBJ2-7|NA|TRBD2|TRBV6-5
TGTGCCAGCACCCTAGGACTAGCGGGTGAGCAGTACTTC
CASTLGLAGEQYF
>TRBJ2-3|NA|TRBD2|TRBV5-8
TGTGCCAGCAGGACACTAGCGGGGCTTAATACGCAGTATTTT
CASRTLAGLNTQYF
>TRBJ1-2|NA|TRBD1|TRBV28
TGTGCCAGCAGTACCCTCGACAGGGCCCCCTACTATGGCTACACCTTC
CASSTLDRAPYYGYTF